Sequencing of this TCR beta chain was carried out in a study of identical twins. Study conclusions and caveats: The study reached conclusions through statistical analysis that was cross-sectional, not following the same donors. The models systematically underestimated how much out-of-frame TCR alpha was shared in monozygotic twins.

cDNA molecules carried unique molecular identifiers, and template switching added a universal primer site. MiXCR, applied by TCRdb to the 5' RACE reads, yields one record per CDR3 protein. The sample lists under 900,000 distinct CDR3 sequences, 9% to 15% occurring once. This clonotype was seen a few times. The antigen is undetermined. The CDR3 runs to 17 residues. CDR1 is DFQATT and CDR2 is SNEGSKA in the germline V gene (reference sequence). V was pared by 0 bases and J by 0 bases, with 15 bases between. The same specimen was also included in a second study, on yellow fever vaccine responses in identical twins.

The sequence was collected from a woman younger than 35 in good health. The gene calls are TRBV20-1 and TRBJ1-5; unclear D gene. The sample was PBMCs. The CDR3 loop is CSARDLGADYSNQPQHF. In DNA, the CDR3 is TGCAGTGCTAGAGATCTTGGCGCCGATTATAGCAATCAGCCCCAGCATTTT.